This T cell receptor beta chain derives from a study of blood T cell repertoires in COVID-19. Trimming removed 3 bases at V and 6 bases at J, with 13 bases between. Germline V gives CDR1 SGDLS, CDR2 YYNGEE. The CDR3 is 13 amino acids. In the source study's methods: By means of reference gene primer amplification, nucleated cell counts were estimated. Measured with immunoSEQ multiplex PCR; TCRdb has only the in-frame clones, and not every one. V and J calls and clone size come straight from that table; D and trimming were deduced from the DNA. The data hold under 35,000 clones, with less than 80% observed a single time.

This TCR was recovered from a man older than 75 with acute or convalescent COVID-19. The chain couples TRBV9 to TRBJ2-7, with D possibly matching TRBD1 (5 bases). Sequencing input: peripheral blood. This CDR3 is CASSANRQTEQYF. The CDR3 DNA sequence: TGTGCCAGCAGCGCCAACCGACAGACCGAGCAGTACTTC.